Listed here are 23 T cell receptor beta chains from one sample, sequenced in a study of beta chain features in type 1 diabetes. Study-wide results and caveats: A moderate, significant TCRB CDR3 shortening appeared in type 1 diabetes across four CD4+ subsets.

No antigen has been identified for these receptors. Expressed TCRB transcripts were sequenced, since all the RNA that had been isolated was reverse transcribed. Profiling relied on immunoSEQ multiplex PCR, and the TCRdb table lists in-frame clones only, not all of them. The data contain some 44,000 clones, 65% to 70% of them seen just once; the ten biggest clones take up around 2.1%. Sequenced input: Tregs from blood. The receptors were sampled from a woman between 18 and 29 years old with type 1 diabetes.

DNA of the CDR3: TGTGCCAGCAGTCACCCGGGACAGGGTTCGGGGGAGACCCAGTACTTC. Residues: CASSHPGQGSGETQYF. This rearrangement joins TRBV27 to TRBJ2-5; 9 bases line up with TRBD1. Looked up from germline, CDR1 is MNHEY and CDR2 is SMNVEV (reference sequence). Germline trimming cut 5 bases from V and 5 bases from J; bases unmatched to any gene: 12. The length of the CDR3 is 16 residues.

This clone was seen more than once but under ten times. The chain is built from TRBV6-1 and TRBJ1-4; 11 bases fit TRBD1. The germline V gene encodes CDR1 MNHNS and CDR2 SASEGT. V was clipped by 10 bases and J by 8 bases; unmatched bases: 6. CDR3 size: 13 residues. CDR3 bases: TGTGCCACCCCGGGACAGGGGGTAGAAAAACTGTTTTTT. Translation gives CATPGQGVEKLFF.

The chain couples TRBV7-8 to TRBJ1-5; D unresolved. Germline V CDR1 and CDR2: SGHVS, FQNEAQ. The CDR3 is 16 amino acids. V was cut by 5 bases and J by 3 bases, with 17 bases left in between. The CDR3 protein is CASSRRRGLDNQPQHF. CDR3 DNA: TGTGCCAGCAGCCGTCGCCGGGGATTAGACAATCAGCCCCAGCATTTT.

The chain combines TRBV10-3 with TRBJ2-1; 7 nucleotides align to TRBD2. This CDR3 is 15 amino acids long. Germline V gene sequence: CDR1 ENHRY, CDR2 SYGVKD. The ends lost 0 bases at V and 3 bases at J; junction bases unmatched: 2. The CDR3 reads CAISESGGDYNEQFF. For the CDR3, the DNA is TGTGCCATCAGTGAGTCGGGGGGGGACTACAATGAGCAGTTCTTC.

This clone has more than one count but fewer than ten. CDR3 sequence reads: CASSQYQETQYF. The CDR3 DNA is TGCGCCAGCAGCCAGTACCAAGAGACCCAGTACTTC. The chain combines TRBV5-1 with TRBJ2-5, with unresolved D. V shed 4 bases and J shed 0 bases, with 4 bases lying between them. The germline V gene encodes CDR1 SGHRS and CDR2 YFSETQ. The CDR3 has 12 residues.

This rearrangement joins TRBV7-2 to TRBJ2-5, with TRBD1 matching 11 bases. Germline CDR1 and CDR2: SGHTA and FQGNSA. The J segment lost 8 bases and the V segment lost 7 bases, leaving 12 bases of the junction unmatched. This CDR3 has 15 amino acids. CDR3 residues: CASTHTGTGGGTQYF. The CDR3 region has the DNA TGTGCCAGCACCCACACCGGGACAGGGGGAGGAACCCAGTACTTC.

V usage is TRBV2 and J usage is TRBJ2-3; no reliable D call. The germline V gene encodes CDR1 SNHLY and CDR2 FYNNEI. V lost 0 bases and J lost 2, with 12 bases in between. The CDR3 extends over 16 amino acids. The CDR3 nucleotides read TGTGCCAGCAGTGAAGCCCATCTTCGGTACACAGATACGCAGTATTTT. Protein product: CASSEAHLRYTDTQYF.

V gene TRBV30 combines with J gene TRBJ2-7; perhaps TRBD1 as D (6 bases). Per the germline V gene, CDR1 is GTSNPN and CDR2 is SVGIG (reference sequence). CDR3 size: 16 residues. Trimming removed 2 bases at V and 6 bases at J, with 23 bases between. CDR3 in amino acids: CAWSPNGRGNYLEQYF. CDR3 in DNA: TGTGCCTGGAGTCCCAATGGCAGGGGCAACTATCTCGAGCAGTACTTC.

The chain uses TRBV4-2 and TRBJ2-1; no clear D gene. The germline gives CDR1 LGHNA, CDR2 YNFKEQ. This CDR3 comprises 13 residues. V lost 4 bases, J lost 7 bases, and 11 bases lay in between. CDR3 region: CASSLGVGNEQFF. CDR3 in DNA: TGTGCCAGCAGCCTCGGAGTCGGGAATGAGCAGTTCTTC.

The chain couples TRBV5-6 to TRBJ2-5, with 8 bases that match TRBD1. Germline V gene sequence: CDR1 SGHDT, CDR2 YYEEEE. V was clipped by 1 base and J by 7 bases; unmatched bases: 9. CDR3 size: 15 residues. The CDR3 loop is CASSLLDQGAGTQYF. CDR3 bases: TGTGCCAGCAGCTTGCTCGATCAGGGGGCGGGGACCCAGTACTTC.

In this sample, this clone turned up once. The chain links TRBV7-2 to TRBJ1-2; no reliable D call. Per germline, CDR1 SGHTA and CDR2 FQGNSA. V dropped 5 bases and J dropped 7 bases, with 17 bases sitting between them. The CDR3 spans 14 residues. The CDR3, as DNA: TGTGCCAGCAGCACCCGGTCCTTCGAGGGTGGCTACACCTTC. It is translated as CASSTRSFEGGYTF.

V gene TRBV5-4 combines with J gene TRBJ2-1; the match to TRBD2 covers 14 bases. CDR1 SGHNT and CDR2 YYREEE come from the germline V gene (reference sequence). J lost 7 bases, V lost 0 bases, and 3 bases had no gene match. The CDR3 has 16 amino acids. The CDR3 spells CASSLGLAGGQNEQFF. DNA for the CDR3: TGTGCCAGCAGCTTGGGACTAGCGGGGGGGCAAAATGAGCAGTTCTTC.

J is TRBJ2-3 and V is TRBV5-4; 9 bases map to TRBD2. The CDR3 is made up of 16 amino acids. Germline assignment: CDR1 SGHNT and CDR2 YYREEE (reference sequence). V was clipped by 4 bases and J by 4 bases; unmatched bases: 10. The CDR3 nucleotides read TGTGCCAGCAGCCCGTCCGGCGGCGGGGGGGCAGATACGCAGTATTTT. Residues: CASSPSGGGGADTQYF.

The rearrangement joins TRBV29-1 to TRBJ2-7; a possible D gene is TRBD1 (5 bases). V dropped 6 bases and J dropped 3 bases, with 15 bases sitting between them. The CDR3 extends over 13 amino acids. The germline V gene encodes CDR1 SQVTM and CDR2 ANQGSEA. In DNA form, the CDR3 reads TGCAGCGTCAGGGTTTTTGAGAACTACGAGCAGTACTTC. Translated: CSVRVFENYEQYF.

The V and J genes are TRBV11-2 and TRBJ2-4; tentative D call: TRBD1 (5 bases). Germline V gene sequence: CDR1 SGHAT, CDR2 FQNNGV. The length of the CDR3 is 16 residues. Deletions cut 5 bases from V and 0 bases from J, with 14 bases between. The CDR3 DNA follows: TGTGCCAGCAGCCCCCTTCAGACAGCAGCCAAAAACATTCAGTACTTC. Its translation is CASSPLQTAAKNIQYF.

This clone was found a few times. The chain uses TRBV5-1 and TRBJ1-1; D is uncertain. CDR1 and CDR2 from the germline V gene are SGHRS and YFSETQ. Deletions cut 3 bases from V and 3 bases from J, with 6 bases between. CDR3 size: 12 residues. DNA for the CDR3: TGCGCCAGCAGCTGGGAGGACACTGAAGCTTTCTTT. As protein: CASSWEDTEAFF. Combining the CDR3 with reference TRBV5-1 and TRBJ1-1 gives the whole variable domain KAGVTQTPRYLIKTRGQQVTLSCSPISGHRSVSWYQQTPGQGLQFLFEYFSETQRNKGNFPGRFSGRQFSNSRSEMNVSTLELGDSALYLCASSWEDTEAFFGQGTRLTVV.

The genes are TRBV4-3 and TRBJ1-4; D ambiguous. The germline V and J ends were trimmed by 1 base and 7 bases, with 16 bases remaining between them. The CDR3 is made up of 16 amino acids. Per the germline V gene, CDR1 is LGHNA and CDR2 is YSLEER. CDR3 protein: CASSQGGPLRTEKLFF. CDR3 nucleotide sequence: TGCGCCAGCAGCCAAGGCGGGCCCCTAAGGACTGAAAAACTGTTTTTT.

V gene TRBV18 combines with J gene TRBJ1-3; D gene unclear. This CDR3 has 14 amino acids. The germline V gene encodes CDR1 KGHSH and CDR2 LQKENI. The germline V and J ends were trimmed by 5 bases and 2 bases, with 10 bases remaining between them. CDR3 DNA: TGTGCCAGCTCAATAACAAGTACTGGAAACACCATATATTTT. It is translated as CASSITSTGNTIYF.

This clone was observed a few times. The gene calls are TRBV29-1 and TRBJ1-2; 9 bases fit TRBD1. Germline loops: CDR1 SQVTM, CDR2 ANQGSEA. V dropped 6 bases and J dropped 8; count of bases not matched to a gene: 10. This CDR3 spans 13 amino acids. The CDR3 loop reads CSVKGQGASGYTF. CDR3 coding DNA: TGCAGCGTGAAGGGACAGGGTGCGAGCGGCTACACCTTC.

This clone occurred a few times. The chain is built from TRBV7-8 and TRBJ2-7, with 10 bases that match TRBD1. The CDR3 sequence is 15 residues long. Germline-derived CDR1 and CDR2 are SGHVS and FQNEAQ. The V and J ends lost 3 bases and 6 bases, in that order; junction bases with no gene match: 8. CDR3 sequence (DNA): TGTGCCAGCAGCTTGTGGACAGGGGGAGGTTCCGAGCAGTACTTC. Its protein product is CASSLWTGGGSEQYF. The full variable domain, in which reference TRBV7-8 and TRBJ2-7 provide the parts outside the CDR3, is GAGVSQSPRYKVAKRGQDVALRCDPISGHVSLFWYQQALGQGPEFLTYFQNEAQLDKSGLPSDRFFAERPEGSVSTLKIQRTQQEDSAVYLCASSLWTGGGSEQYFGPGTRLTVT.

This clone was detected only once. V and J are TRBV27 and TRBJ1-2; unclear D gene. Trimming removed 4 bases at V and 3 bases at J, with 15 bases between. Germline V lookup: CDR1 MNHEY, CDR2 SMNVEV (reference sequence). The CDR3 is made up of 15 amino acids. For the CDR3, the DNA is TGTGCCAGCAGTTCGAAGGGAGGAGTCTACTATGGCTACACCTTC. Amino acid sequence: CASSSKGGVYYGYTF.

V is TRBV7-8 and J is TRBJ2-7; TRBD1 might be the D (6 bases). CDR3 length equals 16 residues. Germline CDR1 and CDR2: SGHVS and FQNEAQ. Trimming removed 2 bases from V and 1 base from J, with 15 bases in between. CDR3 sequence: CASSLRDTSWSYEQYF. In nucleotides, the CDR3 is TGTGCCAGCAGCTTAAGGGACACCTCTTGGTCCTACGAGCAGTACTTC.

The chain combines TRBV18 with TRBJ2-7; a weak D match, TRBD1 (7 bases). The CDR3 is 14 amino acids. CDR1 KGHSH and CDR2 LQKENI come from the germline V gene. V shed 3 bases and J shed 6 bases, with 15 bases lying between them. CDR3 protein: CASSPGRQGGEQYF. In DNA, the CDR3 is TGTGCCAGCTCACCGGGGAGACAGGGAGGCGAGCAGTACTTC. Supplemented by reference TRBV18 and TRBJ2-7, the full variable domain reads NAGVMQNPRHLVRRRGQEARLRCSPMKGHSHVYWYRQLPEEGLKFMVYLQKENIIDESGMPKERFSAEFPKEGPSILRIQQVVRGDSAAYFCASSPGRQGGEQYFGPGTRLTVT.